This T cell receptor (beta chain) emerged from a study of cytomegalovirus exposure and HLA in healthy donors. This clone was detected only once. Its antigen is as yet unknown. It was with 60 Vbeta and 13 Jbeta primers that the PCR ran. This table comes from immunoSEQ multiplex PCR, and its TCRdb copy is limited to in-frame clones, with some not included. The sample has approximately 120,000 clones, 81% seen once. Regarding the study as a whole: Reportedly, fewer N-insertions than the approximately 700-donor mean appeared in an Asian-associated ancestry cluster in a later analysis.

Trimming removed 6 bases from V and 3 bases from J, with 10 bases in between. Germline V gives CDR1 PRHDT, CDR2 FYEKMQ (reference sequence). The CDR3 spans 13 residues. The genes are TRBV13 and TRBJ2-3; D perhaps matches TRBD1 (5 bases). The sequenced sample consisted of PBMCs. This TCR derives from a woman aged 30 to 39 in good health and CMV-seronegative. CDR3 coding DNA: TGTGCCAGCAGGCCCAGGGCGACAGATACGCAGTATTTT. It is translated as CASRPRATDTQYF.